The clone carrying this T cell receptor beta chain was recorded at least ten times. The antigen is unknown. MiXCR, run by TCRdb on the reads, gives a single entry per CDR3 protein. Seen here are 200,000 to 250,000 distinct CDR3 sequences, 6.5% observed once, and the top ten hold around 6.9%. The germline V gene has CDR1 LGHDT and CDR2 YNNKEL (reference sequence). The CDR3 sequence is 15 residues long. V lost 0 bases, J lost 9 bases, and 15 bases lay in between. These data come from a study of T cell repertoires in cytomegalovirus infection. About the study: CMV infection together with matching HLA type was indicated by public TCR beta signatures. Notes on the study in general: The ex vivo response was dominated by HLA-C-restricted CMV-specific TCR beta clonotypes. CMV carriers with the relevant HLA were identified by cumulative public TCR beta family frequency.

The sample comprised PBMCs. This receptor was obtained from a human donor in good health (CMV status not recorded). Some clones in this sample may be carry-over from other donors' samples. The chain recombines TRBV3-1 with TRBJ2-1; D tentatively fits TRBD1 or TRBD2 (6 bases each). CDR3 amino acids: CASSQDAKRGREQFF. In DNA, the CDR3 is TGTGCCAGCAGCCAAGACGCGAAACGGGGGCGTGAGCAGTTCTTC.